These 9 T cell receptor beta chains came from one sample sequenced in a study of cytomegalovirus exposure and HLA in healthy donors. Libraries were prepared by immunoSEQ multiplex PCR; TCRdb keeps only in-frame clonotypes and omits some of them. Of 55,000 to 80,000 clones listed, approximately 94% are singletons. The sample consisted of PBMCs. The receptors were sampled from a man in his late teens or twenties in good health and CMV-seropositive.

The chain joins TRBV27 to TRBJ2-7; 7 bases are a match to TRBD1. Germline V gives CDR1 MNHEY, CDR2 SMNVEV (reference sequence). The CDR3 contains 13 residues. Germline trimming cut 6 bases from V and 3 bases from J; bases unmatched to any gene: 5. The CDR3 DNA sequence: TGTGCCAGCAGCGGACAGGAACGCTACGAGCAGTACTTC. This sequence encodes CASSGQERYEQYF.

This chain uses TRBV6-1 with TRBJ1-2; no reliable D call. Germline V CDR1 and CDR2: MNHNS, SASEGT. V lost 2 bases and J 0 bases, leaving 10 bases between the germline ends. CDR3 length: 15 amino acids. CDR3 in amino acids: CASSENVRANYGYTF. The CDR3 DNA follows: TGTGCCAGCAGTGAAAATGTTCGGGCTAACTATGGCTACACCTTC.

This clone occurred once. This sequence joins TRBV6-1 and TRBJ1-2; 8 nucleotides line up with TRBD1. The length of the CDR3 is 15 residues. V lost 6 bases, J lost 2 bases, and 8 bases stayed unmatched. CDR1 and CDR2 (germline): MNHNS, SASEGT. CDR3 amino acids: CASSKGRGRNYGYTF. CDR3 sequence (DNA): TGTGCCAGCAGCAAGGGCAGGGGGCGCAACTATGGCTACACCTTC.

J is TRBJ2-3 and V is TRBV2; possibly TRBD2 for D (5 bases). CDR3 length: 14 residues. Germline CDR1 is SNHLY and CDR2 is FYNNEI. V gave up 4 bases and J gave up 2 bases, with 10 bases separating them. DNA for the CDR3: TGTGCCAGCAGTGTTCAGCGGAACACAGATACGCAGTATTTT. This gives the protein CASSVQRNTDTQYF.

This chain connects TRBV6-6 to TRBJ2-3; 9 nucleotides align to TRBD2. The CDR3 totals 15 residues. Germline CDR1 MNHNY, CDR2 SVGAGI (reference sequence). V trimming: 6 bases; J trimming: 4 bases; junction bases outside the gene matches: 8. The CDR3 bases are TGTGCCAGCAGCCAGCCGGGACTAGCCGCAGATACGCAGTATTTT. Protein product: CASSQPGLAADTQYF.

The V call is TRBV5-5, the J call TRBJ2-7; TRBD2 is a possible D gene (6 bases). Between the trimmed V and J ends, which lost 5 bases and 3 bases, there was a span of 12 bases. From germline, CDR1 is SGHKS and CDR2 YYEKEE (reference sequence). The CDR3 contains 13 residues. CDR3 in amino acids: CASRRDLYYEQYF. The CDR3 DNA sequence: TGTGCCAGCAGGCGGGATCTCTACTACGAGCAGTACTTC.

This sequence joins TRBV5-6 and TRBJ1-4; D call uncertain. The CDR3 has 15 residues. The V end lost 0 bases, the J end lost 2 bases, and 8 bases lay between the germline ends. Germline lookup yields CDR1 SGHDT and CDR2 YYEEEE. CDR3 in amino acids: CASSLVRVTNEKLFF. The CDR3 DNA reads TGTGCCAGCAGCTTGGTTCGGGTGACTAATGAAAAACTGTTTTTT.

The V and J genes are TRBV18 and TRBJ2-1; TRBD1 matches 8 bases. The CDR3 runs 16 residues. The ends lost 3 bases at V and 6 bases at J; junction bases unmatched: 10. Germline V gene lookup returns CDR1 KGHSH and CDR2 LQKENI. The CDR3 sequence: CASSPATGGLSNEQFF. The CDR3, as DNA: TGTGCCAGCTCACCGGCCACAGGGGGGTTATCCAATGAGCAGTTCTTC. Full variable domain (missing parts from reference TRBV18 and TRBJ2-1): NAGVMQNPRHLVRRRGQEARLRCSPMKGHSHVYWYRQLPEEGLKFMVYLQKENIIDESGMPKERFSAEFPKEGPSILRIQQVVRGDSAAYFCASSPATGGLSNEQFFGPGTRLTVL.

The rearrangement uses TRBV6-6 and TRBJ1-5, with 8 bases fitting TRBD1. Germline assignment: CDR1 MNHNY and CDR2 SVGAGI (reference sequence). The CDR3 is 16 amino acids. J was trimmed by 2 bases and V by 4 bases; bases with no gene match: 7. CDR3: CASSWQGAGGNQPQHF. DNA for the CDR3: TGTGCCAGCAGTTGGCAGGGGGCGGGCGGCAATCAGCCCCAGCATTTT.